This entry lists 29 T cell receptor beta chains sequenced from one sample in a study of cytomegalovirus exposure and HLA in healthy donors. Primers: 60 Vbeta forward and 13 Jbeta reverse. Data came from immunoSEQ multiplex PCR; TCRdb stores just in-frame clones and leaves some out. The data hold about 57,000 clones, with 79% observed a single time. The specimen was PBMCs. The source is a woman between 25 and 40 years old in good health and CMV-seronegative.

The chain's CDR3 is CASSRGAPLLAVVDNEQFF. The CDR3 region has the DNA TGTGCCAGCTCACGGGGGGCACCCCTACTAGCGGTTGTCGACAATGAGCAGTTCTTC. The rearrangement links TRBV18 to TRBJ2-1, with 8 positions matching TRBD2. The CDR3 loop spans 19 amino acids. V lost 4 bases, J lost 5 bases, and 19 bases stayed unmatched. CDR1 KGHSH and CDR2 LQKENI come from the germline V gene.

The chain employs TRBV28 and TRBJ2-5, with D possibly TRBD2 on 7 matching bases. Trimming shortened V by 8 bases and J by 2 bases, and 15 bases separated the two germline ends. The CDR3 length is 14 residues. Germline V gene data show CDR1 as MDHEN and CDR2 as SYDVKM. The CDR3 spells CASQRGGQQETQYF. The CDR3 nucleotides are TGTGCCAGCCAAAGGGGGGGACAACAAGAGACCCAGTACTTC.

V gene TRBV2 combines with J gene TRBJ1-1; D is unresolved. The CDR3 sequence is 13 residues long. Deletions cut 5 bases from V and 1 base from J, with 8 bases between. Germline V lookup: CDR1 SNHLY, CDR2 FYNNEI. The CDR3 DNA reads TGTGCCAGCAGTTCGGTAGAGAACACTGAAGCTTTCTTT. Amino acid sequence: CASSSVENTEAFF.

V usage is TRBV5-1 and J usage is TRBJ1-5; D unresolved. In germline, CDR1 is SGHRS, CDR2 YFSETQ. The V and J ends lost 7 bases and 4 bases respectively, with 12 bases between them. The CDR3 loop spans 13 amino acids. CDR3: CASRSEPNQPQHF. The DNA for the CDR3 is TGCGCCAGCCGCTCGGAGCCTAATCAGCCCCAGCATTTT. The variable domain in full, completed from reference TRBV5-1 and TRBJ1-5, reads KAGVTQTPRYLIKTRGQQVTLSCSPISGHRSVSWYQQTPGQGLQFLFEYFSETQRNKGNFPGRFSGRQFSNSRSEMNVSTLELGDSALYLCASRSEPNQPQHFGDGTRLSIL.

The V and J genes are TRBV5-4 and TRBJ1-2, with 10 positions matching TRBD1. CDR3 size: 14 residues. CDR1 is SGHNT and CDR2 is YYREEE in the germline V gene (reference sequence). V shed 4 bases, J shed 2 bases, and the junction held 2 bases outside the gene matches. In nucleotides, the CDR3 is TGTGCCAGCAGCAGGGGACAGGGGAACTATGGCTACACCTTC. Amino acids: CASSRGQGNYGYTF.

The chain uses TRBV30 and TRBJ2-5; TRBD2 agrees at 10 bases. The CDR3 totals 15 residues. CDR1 and CDR2 (germline): GTSNPN, SVGIG (reference sequence). V lost 0 bases to trimming and J lost 5 bases; unmatched junction nucleotides: 6. CDR3 coding DNA: TGTGCCTGGAGTGTTCAGCGGGGGGGCTGGGAGACCCAGTACTTC. Its translation: CAWSVQRGGWETQYF.

The J gene is TRBJ2-3, the V gene TRBV4-3; the D is unclear. V lost 0 bases, J lost 3 bases, and 7 bases lay in between. CDR1 is LGHNA and CDR2 is YSLEER in the germline V gene. This CDR3 has 14 amino acids. Here the CDR3 DNA reads TGCGCCAGCAGCCAAGATCTCAGGACAGATACGCAGTATTTT. Translating gives CASSQDLRTDTQYF.

The chain recombines TRBV6-6 with TRBJ2-5, with D uncertain. Germline CDR1 is MNHNY and CDR2 is SVGAGI (reference sequence). The CDR3 is 10 amino acids. Between the trimmed V and J ends, which lost 5 bases and 5 bases, there was a span of 3 bases. In DNA, the CDR3 is TGTGCCAGCAGTCAGGAGACCCAGTACTTC. This sequence encodes CASSQETQYF.

In this sample, this clone turned up a few times. The chain uses TRBV9 and TRBJ1-1, with 7 bases fitting TRBD1. CDR1 SGDLS and CDR2 YYNGEE come from the germline V gene. This CDR3 spans 15 amino acids. The V and J ends lost 4 bases and 1 base, in that order; junction bases with no gene match: 7. CDR3 coding DNA: TGTGCCAGCAGCCCAACAGGGGAGAGGAACACTGAAGCTTTCTTT. As protein: CASSPTGERNTEAFF.

The CDR3 DNA reads as TGTGCCAGCAGTGAGGGGCAGCCACGGGAGACCCAGTACTTC. Protein: CASSEGQPRETQYF. The chain carries TRBV25-1 and TRBJ2-5, with D perhaps matching TRBD1 (5 bases). The CDR3 is 14 amino acids. Germline V gives CDR1 MGHDK, CDR2 SYGVNS. Trimming removed 3 bases at V and 5 bases at J, with 13 bases between.

The chain recombines TRBV19 with TRBJ1-5; the D gene is possibly TRBD1 (5 bases). CDR1 and CDR2 (germline): LNHDA, SQIVND (reference sequence). CDR3 length: 15 amino acids. Trimming removed 3 bases at V and 2 bases at J, with 11 bases between. The CDR3 DNA reads as TGTGCCAGTAGTATCAGGGAAAGGGGCAATCAGCCCCAGCATTTT. This translates into CASSIRERGNQPQHF.

The CDR3 reads CASSQWQGGTGELFF. The CDR3 DNA reads as TGCGCCAGCAGTCAATGGCAGGGAGGCACCGGGGAGCTGTTTTTT. The gene calls are TRBV23-1 and TRBJ2-2, with D possibly being TRBD2 (6 bases). TRBV23-1 belongs to the ORF category, with a function that is uncertain. This CDR3 is built from 15 residues. V was cut by 1 base and J by 4 bases, with 10 bases left in between.

The chain employs TRBV6-5 and TRBJ2-7; 8 bases map to TRBD1. Losses at the gene ends were 6 bases for V and 2 bases for J; bases not matched to a gene: 9. Germline loops: CDR1 MNHEY, CDR2 SVGAGI. This CDR3 contains 15 residues. Here the CDR3 reads CASSPTGTGPYEQYF. In DNA, the CDR3 is TGTGCCAGCAGCCCTACAGGGACAGGCCCCTACGAGCAGTACTTC.

This chain connects TRBV6-1 to TRBJ2-3; 10 bases match TRBD1. Trimming at V came to 6 bases and at J to 3 bases, leaving 6 bases not matched to a gene. Germline assignment: CDR1 MNHNS and CDR2 SASEGT. The CDR3 runs to 15 residues. CDR3 DNA sequence: TGTGCCAGCAGGGAGACAGGGGGCGGAACAGATACGCAGTATTTT. Translating it yields CASRETGGGTDTQYF.

The sample holds one count of this clone. The J gene is TRBJ2-3, the V gene TRBV11-3; D is ambiguous. CDR3 size: 11 residues. CDR1 is SGHNT, CDR2 YENEEA, per germline. The V end was cut by 8 bases, the J end by 2 bases, with 5 bases between. As DNA, the CDR3 is TGTGCCAGCTCCAACACAGATACGCAGTATTTT. Encoded protein: CASSNTDTQYF.

The V gene is TRBV5-1, the J gene TRBJ2-3; 10 nucleotides align to TRBD2. CDR1 and CDR2 from the germline V gene are SGHRS and YFSETQ. With V trimmed by 5 bases and J by 6 bases, 6 bases remained unmatched. The CDR3 consists of 14 residues. The CDR3 protein is CASSHGLAADTQYF. CDR3 DNA sequence: TGCGCCAGCAGTCACGGACTAGCGGCTGATACGCAGTATTTT. Based on the CDR3 plus reference TRBV5-1 and TRBJ2-3, the full variable domain is KAGVTQTPRYLIKTRGQQVTLSCSPISGHRSVSWYQQTPGQGLQFLFEYFSETQRNKGNFPGRFSGRQFSNSRSEMNVSTLELGDSALYLCASSHGLAADTQYFGPGTRLTVL.

This clone showed up just a few times. V is TRBV19 and J is TRBJ1-1; unclear D gene. Germline V lookup: CDR1 LNHDA, CDR2 SQIVND (reference sequence). CDR3 length: 13 amino acids. V gave up 6 bases and J gave up 5 bases, with 13 bases separating them. Here the CDR3 reads CASSLDGETEAFF. The DNA for the CDR3 is TGTGCCAGTAGCCTCGACGGAGAGACTGAAGCTTTCTTT. The full variable domain, with the rest looked up from reference TRBV19 and TRBJ1-1, is DGGITQSPKYLFRKEGQNVTLSCEQNLNHDAMYWYRQDPGQGLRLIYYSQIVNDFQKGDIAEGYSVSREKKESFPLTVTSAQKNPTAFYLCASSLDGETEAFFGQGTRLTVV.

This clone has a handful of counts. V is TRBV30 and J is TRBJ1-2, with 11 bases matching TRBD1. The CDR3 length is 15 residues. V was pared by 1 base and J by 5 bases, with 6 bases of the junction left unmatched. Germline CDR1 is GTSNPN and CDR2 is SVGIG (reference sequence). The CDR3 reads CAWSAGTGGGYGYTF. In DNA, the CDR3 is TGTGCCTGGAGTGCCGGGACAGGGGGAGGGTATGGCTACACCTTC.

The chain combines TRBV5-1 with TRBJ1-4; TRBD1 matches 8 bases. The ends lost 4 bases at V and 5 bases at J; junction bases unmatched: 7. Germline V gene data show CDR1 as SGHRS and CDR2 as YFSETQ. This CDR3 is built from 15 residues. CDR3 sequence: CASSTGQGLNEKLFF. CDR3 DNA: TGCGCCAGCAGCACCGGACAGGGTCTAAATGAAAAACTGTTTTTT. Variable domain in full (rest from reference TRBV5-1 and TRBJ1-4): KAGVTQTPRYLIKTRGQQVTLSCSPISGHRSVSWYQQTPGQGLQFLFEYFSETQRNKGNFPGRFSGRQFSNSRSEMNVSTLELGDSALYLCASSTGQGLNEKLFFGSGTQLSVL.

The rearrangement joins TRBV5-6 to TRBJ2-5, with 10 positions matching TRBD2. CDR3 length: 15 amino acids. Germline CDR1 SGHDT, CDR2 YYEEEE. The V segment lost 0 bases and the J segment 4 bases; nucleotides outside the gene matches: 3. CDR3 DNA sequence: TGTGCCAGCAGCTTGGGAGCGGGAGGGGGAGAGACCCAGTACTTC. Translating gives CASSLGAGGGETQYF.

This clone was counted a few times. This sequence joins TRBV18 and TRBJ1-1, with 8 bases aligning to TRBD1. J was trimmed by 5 bases and V by 5 bases; bases with no gene match: 1. The germline gives CDR1 KGHSH, CDR2 LQKENI. The CDR3 has 12 residues. The CDR3 sequence: CASSGQGTEAFF. The DNA of the CDR3 is TGTGCCAGCTCAGGACAGGGAACTGAAGCTTTCTTT.

A few counts support this clone. The J gene is TRBJ2-1, the V gene TRBV4-2; 10 bases agree with TRBD2. The CDR3 totals 18 residues. The germline gives CDR1 LGHNA, CDR2 YNFKEQ. J lost 2 bases, V lost 0 bases, and 7 bases had no gene match. In DNA form, the CDR3 reads TGTGCCAGCAGCCAAGATCCCGGGACTAGCGCGCCCTACAATGAGCAGTTCTTC. Its translation: CASSQDPGTSAPYNEQFF.

The genes are TRBV27 and TRBJ1-3, with 7 bases aligning to TRBD1. The CDR3 is made up of 17 amino acids. Germline V CDR1 and CDR2: MNHEY, SMNVEV (reference sequence). Germline trimming cut 5 bases from V and 0 bases from J; bases unmatched to any gene: 10. The chain's CDR3 is CASSPRLDRVSGNTIYF. CDR3 nucleotides: TGTGCCAGCAGTCCCCGACTAGACAGGGTCTCTGGAAACACCATATATTTT.

The chain uses TRBV2 and TRBJ1-4; TRBD1 aligns across 8 bases. J was trimmed by 5 bases and V by 7 bases; bases with no gene match: 12. Per germline, CDR1 SNHLY and CDR2 FYNNEI. The CDR3 is made up of 16 amino acids. This CDR3 reads CASTLDREPYNEKLFF. In DNA, the CDR3 is TGTGCCAGCACGTTGGACAGGGAGCCTTACAATGAAAAACTGTTTTTT.

This chain joins TRBV27 and TRBJ2-3; TRBD2 aligns across 12 bases. The CDR3 has 15 amino acids. The V gene's germline CDR1 is MNHEY and CDR2 SMNVEV (reference sequence). J was trimmed by 3 bases and V by 2 bases; bases with no gene match: 0. The CDR3 loop reads CASSLLAGGTDTQYF. In DNA, the CDR3 is TGTGCCAGCAGTTTACTAGCGGGGGGGACAGATACGCAGTATTTT.

Only a few counts were recorded for this clone. The chain carries TRBV28 and TRBJ2-2; a possible D gene is TRBD1 (5 bases). CDR3 length: 14 residues. Deletions cut 3 bases from V and 1 base from J, with 6 bases between. Germline V gene sequence: CDR1 MDHEN, CDR2 SYDVKM. The CDR3 DNA follows: TGTGCCAGCAGTTTGGGGCAGAACACCGGGGAGCTGTTTTTT. Protein sequence: CASSLGQNTGELFF.

V is TRBV7-8 and J is TRBJ2-7; D is possibly TRBD1 (5 bases). In germline, CDR1 is SGHVS, CDR2 FQNEAQ. The CDR3 consists of 17 residues. With 5 bases removed from V and 4 bases from J, the gap between germline ends came to 24 bases. CDR3 in amino acids: CASSPRYRQSSLYEQYF. The CDR3 DNA reads TGTGCCAGCAGCCCGAGGTACAGACAGAGCAGCTTGTACGAGCAGTACTTC.

This clone was detected only a few times. J is TRBJ1-1 and V is TRBV7-9; D possibly corresponds to TRBD1 (5 bases). The CDR3 has 14 residues. Germline CDR1 SEHNR, CDR2 FQNEAQ (reference sequence). V lost 3 bases to trimming and J lost 4 bases, with 12 bases between them. CDR3 sequence (DNA): TGTGCCAGCAGCTTTGACAGTTTGAGCACTGAAGCTTTCTTT. As protein: CASSFDSLSTEAFF.

The chain uses TRBV30 and TRBJ2-5, with 13 bases lining up with TRBD2. The germline V gene has CDR1 GTSNPN and CDR2 SVGIG (reference sequence). V trimming: 3 bases; J trimming: 5 bases; junction bases outside the gene matches: 9. CDR3 size: 16 residues. CDR3 nucleotides: TGTGCCTGGAGCCCTGGACTAGCGGGAGTGAGGGAGACCCAGTACTTC. Translation: CAWSPGLAGVRETQYF.